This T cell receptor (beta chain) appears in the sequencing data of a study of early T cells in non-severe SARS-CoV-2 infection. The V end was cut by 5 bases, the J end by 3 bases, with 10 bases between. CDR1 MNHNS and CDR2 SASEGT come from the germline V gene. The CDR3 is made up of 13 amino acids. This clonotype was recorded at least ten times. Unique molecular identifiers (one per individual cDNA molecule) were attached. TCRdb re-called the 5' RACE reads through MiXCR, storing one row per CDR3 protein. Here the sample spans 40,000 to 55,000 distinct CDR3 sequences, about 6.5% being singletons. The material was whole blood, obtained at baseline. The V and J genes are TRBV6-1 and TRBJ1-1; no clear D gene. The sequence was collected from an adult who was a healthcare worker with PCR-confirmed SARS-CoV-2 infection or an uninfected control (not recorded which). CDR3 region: CASSRAADTEAFF. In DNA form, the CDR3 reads TGTGCCAGCAGTCGGGCGGCAGACACTGAAGCTTTCTTT.